Listed below are T cell receptor beta chains from one sample, sequenced in a study of blood T cell repertoires in COVID-19. Clones were read by immunoSEQ multiplex PCR, and TCRdb kept only the in-frame ones, dropping some. Counted here are about 36,000 clones, about 80% occurring once; the ten biggest clones make up roughly 2%. The sequencing sample was made of peripheral blood. The receptors were sampled from a man aged 60-69 years with active COVID-19. The CDR3 runs from the conserved cysteine through the conserved F or W.

v_call: TRBV6-2/TRBV6-3; j_call: TRBJ2-2; cdr3_aa: CASSRDRRTGELFF
v_call: TRBV18; j_call: TRBJ1-1; cdr3_aa: CASSPPGDTEAFF
v_call: TRBV6-5; j_call: TRBJ1-1; cdr3_aa: CASISPLNTEAFF
v_call: TRBV4-1; j_call: TRBJ1-4; cdr3_aa: CASSQAGDNEKLFF
v_call: TRBV5-1; j_call: TRBJ2-3; cdr3_aa: CASSNSRGDTQYF
v_call: TRBV2; j_call: TRBJ1-6; cdr3_aa: CASSAQQGTGYNSPLHF
v_call: TRBV7-2; j_call: TRBJ1-4; cdr3_aa: CASSLRGTGGPATNEKLFF
v_call: TRBV30; j_call: TRBJ1-5; cdr3_aa: CAWSGGTGNQPQHF
v_call: TRBV5-1; j_call: TRBJ2-3; cdr3_aa: CASSFLAGASADTQYF
v_call: TRBV12-3/TRBV12-4; j_call: TRBJ1-2; cdr3_aa: CASSSYKVYGYTF